This T cell receptor (beta chain) was sequenced during a study of CD8 T cells in ankylosing spondylitis. General study results and limits: Prior literature has documented some motif variants in synovial fluid and blood from reactive arthritis. Made up of eight highly homologous variants, a TCR beta motif appeared characteristic of ankylosing spondylitis blood. Disease-associated clones were reportedly significantly overrepresented in matched ankylosing spondylitis synovial fluid.

This clonotype was seen at least ten times. Its antigen remains unidentified. As the method for making TCR beta libraries, quantitative 5'-RACE with molecular barcodes was used. TCRdb analysed the 5' RACE reads with MiXCR anew, one entry per CDR3 protein. Of about 190,000 distinct CDR3 sequences listed, over 10% are singletons. Germline V gene sequence: CDR1 SGDLS, CDR2 YYNGEE. This CDR3 contains 14 residues. The V end was cut by 2 bases, the J end by 2 bases, with 11 bases between. Material: blood, either unsorted or a sorted T cell fraction (not recorded which). The V gene is TRBV9, the J gene TRBJ2-7, with D tentatively TRBD1 (6 bases). The TCR was taken from a female donor with ankylosing spondylitis or in good health (not recorded which). The CDR3 DNA sequence: TGTGCCAGCAGCGTCGGGACAACGGCCTACGAGCAGTACTTC. It is translated as CASSVGTTAYEQYF.